A selection of T cell receptor beta chains follows, all from one sample in a study of graft-versus-host responses after intestinal transplantation. The assay was immunoSEQ multiplex PCR, and TCRdb's table has in-frame clones only and misses some. The sample shows some 27,000 clones, about 92% of them seen only once. The source was PBMCs, collected 18 days after transplant. All receptors derive from a human patient who received an intestinal transplant, so some T cells may come from the graft donor. The CDR3 runs from the conserved cysteine through the conserved F or W. A D gene is named only where the DNA matches it firmly. Size values are once, few and many counts, or a class for expanded clones, and some rows have none.

D gene	V gene	J gene	clone size	CDR3 protein	CDR3 DNA
.	TRBV7-9	TRBJ2-7	few	CASSFMGNYEQYF	TGTGCCAGCAGCTTTATGGGTAACTACGAGCAGTACTTC
.	TRBV5-1	TRBJ2-2	.	CASSPGRAGELFF	TGCGCCAGCAGCCCTGGCCGTGCCGGGGAGCTGTTTTTT
.	TRBV14	TRBJ1-4	.	CASSQEFGDEKLFF	TGTGCCAGCAGCCAAGAATTTGGGGATGAAAAACTGTTTTTT
.	TRBV7-2	TRBJ2-5	once	CASSLPRLPEETQYF	TGTGCCAGCAGCTTACCCCGACTCCCTGAAGAGACCCAGTACTTC
TRBD2	TRBV30	TRBJ2-2	.	CAWSGLAGSVNTGELFF	TGTGCCTGGAGCGGACTAGCGGGTTCCGTTAACACCGGGGAGCTGTTTTTT
.	TRBV7-2	TRBJ2-5	.	CASSLAPVWEQYF	TGTGCCAGCAGCTTAGCCCCTGTCTGGGAGCAGTACTTC
.	TRBV27	TRBJ2-1	.	CASSLGPRSNEQFF	TGTGCCAGCAGTTTGGGGCCCCGCTCCAATGAGCAGTTCTTC
TRBD1	TRBV7-9	TRBJ2-4	.	CASSITGGGGNIQYF	TGTGCCAGCAGCATCACAGGGGGCGGGGGAAACATTCAGTACTTC
.	TRBV15	TRBJ2-6	.	CATSSDRRDSGANVLTF	TGTGCCACCAGCAGCGACCGACGGGACTCTGGGGCCAACGTCCTGACTTTC
.	TRBV11-2	TRBJ2-1	once	CASSLVWYNEQFF	TGTGCCAGCAGCTTAGTATGGTACAATGAGCAGTTCTTC
.	TRBV6-5	TRBJ1-1	.	CASSPGTSGTEAFF	TGTGCCAGCAGCCCCGGGACCTCGGGCACTGAAGCTTTCTTT
.	TRBV6-5	TRBJ1-2	.	CASIRSWPGYYTF	TGTGCCAGCATCAGGAGCTGGCCGGGGTACTACACCTTC
.	TRBV4-1	TRBJ2-7	once	CASSPTLSYEQYF	TGCGCCAGCAGCCCGACCTTGAGCTACGAGCAGTACTTC
.	TRBV30	TRBJ1-2	.	CAWGRQALYGYTF	TGTGCCTGGGGACGACAGGCTCTCTATGGCTACACCTTC
.	TRBV7-3	TRBJ2-3	.	CASSLDGGVTDTQYF	TGTGCCAGCAGCCTTGACGGAGGGGTCACAGATACGCAGTATTTT
.	TRBV5-1	TRBJ2-3	.	CASSLVTDTQYF	TGCGCCAGCAGCTTGGTCACAGATACGCAGTATTTT
TRBD2	TRBV5-4	TRBJ2-7	.	CASSLLASGAYEQYF	TGTGCCAGCAGCTTGTTGGCTAGCGGAGCCTACGAGCAGTACTTC
.	TRBV30	TRBJ2-1	.	CASPEDYNEQFF	TGTGCCTCGCCCGAGGACTACAATGAGCAGTTCTTC
TRBD2	TRBV5-1	TRBJ2-3	.	CASSLDLAGLTDTQYF	TGCGCCAGCAGCTTGGACTTAGCGGGGCTCACAGATACGCAGTATTTT
.	TRBV5-6	TRBJ2-1	.	CASSQGYEQFF	TGTGCCAGCAGCCAGGGCTATGAGCAGTTCTTC
.	TRBV10-1	TRBJ2-4	.	CASSESKKVAKNIQYF	TGCGCCAGCAGTGAGTCAAAAAAGGTGGCCAAAAACATTCAGTACTTC
.	TRBV4-1	TRBJ1-5	.	CASSQDNRITGSQPQHF	TGCGCCAGCAGCCAAGATAATCGGATAACCGGGAGTCAGCCCCAGCATTTT
TRBD2	TRBV7-9	TRBJ2-4	.	CASSQGGSAKNIQYF	TGTGCCAGCAGCCAGGGAGGGTCTGCCAAAAACATTCAGTACTTC
TRBD1	TRBV6-4	TRBJ2-2	.	CASSSGQGESGELFF	TGTGCCAGCAGTTCCGGACAGGGAGAATCCGGGGAGCTGTTTTTT
.	TRBV5-1	TRBJ2-3	.	CASSFGENTDTQYF	TGCGCCAGCAGCTTCGGGGAGAATACAGATACGCAGTATTTT
.	TRBV4-1	TRBJ2-7	.	CASSQGGGGSYEQYF	TGCGCCAGCAGCCAAGGGGGCGGTGGCTCCTACGAGCAGTACTTC
.	TRBV27	TRBJ1-6	.	CASSLSGAYNSPLHF	TGTGCCAGCAGTTTGTCAGGGGCATATAATTCACCCCTCCACTTT
TRBD1	TRBV7-3	TRBJ1-1	.	CASSSGQGSTEAFF	TGTGCCAGCAGCTCGGGACAGGGGAGCACTGAAGCTTTCTTT
TRBD1	TRBV2	TRBJ1-6	.	CASLPRDRAAYNSPLHF	TGTGCCAGTCTACCCCGGGACAGGGCCGCTTATAATTCACCCCTCCACTTT
.	TRBV4-1	TRBJ2-7	few	CASSQGVTYEQYF	TGCGCCAGCAGCCAAGGCGTGACCTACGAGCAGTACTTC
.	TRBV21-1	TRBJ2-7	.	CASSEVAGESYEQYF	TGTGCCAGCAGCGAGGTAGCGGGGGAATCCTACGAGCAGTACTTC
.	TRBV5-1	TRBJ1-1	.	CASRMGNTEAFF	TGCGCCAGCAGGATGGGAAACACTGAAGCTTTCTTT
TRBD1	TRBV23-1	TRBJ1-1	once	CASSPTRDRTLNTEAFF	TGCGCCAGCAGTCCAACCCGGGACAGGACCTTGAACACTGAAGCTTTCTTT
TRBD2	TRBV7-2	TRBJ2-1	.	CASSFARTSGVSYEQFF	TGTGCCAGCAGCTTCGCCAGGACTAGCGGGGTGAGCTATGAGCAGTTCTTC
.	TRBV2	TRBJ2-7	.	CASRDTYEQYF	TGTGCCAGCAGAGACACCTACGAGCAGTACTTC
TRBD1	TRBV25-1	TRBJ2-7	.	CASSDRGGRDRGVDEQYF	TGTGCCAGCAGTGACCGGGGGGGAAGGGACAGGGGCGTCGACGAGCAGTACTTC